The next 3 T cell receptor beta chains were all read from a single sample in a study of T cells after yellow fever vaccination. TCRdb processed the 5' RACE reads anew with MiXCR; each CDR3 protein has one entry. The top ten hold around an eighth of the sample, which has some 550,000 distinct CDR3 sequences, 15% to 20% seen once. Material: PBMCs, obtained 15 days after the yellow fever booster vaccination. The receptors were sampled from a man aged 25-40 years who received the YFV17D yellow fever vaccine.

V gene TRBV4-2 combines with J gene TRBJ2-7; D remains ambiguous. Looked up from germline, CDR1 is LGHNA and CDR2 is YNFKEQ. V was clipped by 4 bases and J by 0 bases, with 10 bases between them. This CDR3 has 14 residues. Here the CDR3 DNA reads TGTGCCAGCAGCCCTTCGAAGAACTCCTACGAGCAGTACTTC. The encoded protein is CASSPSKNSYEQYF.

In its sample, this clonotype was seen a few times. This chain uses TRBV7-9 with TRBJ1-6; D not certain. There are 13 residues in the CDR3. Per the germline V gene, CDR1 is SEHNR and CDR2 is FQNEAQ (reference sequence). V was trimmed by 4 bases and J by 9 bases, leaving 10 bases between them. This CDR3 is CASSSDSVSPLHF. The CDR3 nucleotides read TGTGCCAGCAGCTCGGACTCCGTTTCACCCCTCCACTTT.

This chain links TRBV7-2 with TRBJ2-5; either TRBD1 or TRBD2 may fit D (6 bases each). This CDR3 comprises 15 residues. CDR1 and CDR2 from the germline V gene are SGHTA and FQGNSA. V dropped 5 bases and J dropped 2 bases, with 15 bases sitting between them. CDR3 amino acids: CASSPGWRGQETQYF. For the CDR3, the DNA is TGTGCCAGCAGCCCGGGGTGGAGGGGGCAAGAGACCCAGTACTTC.